Listed below are T cell receptor beta chains from one sample, sequenced in a study of blood T cell repertoires in COVID-19. Method: immunoSEQ multiplex PCR; TCRdb's copy keeps in-frame clones and lacks some. The data show hundreds of thousands of clones, with 88% seen just once and less than 3% held by the top ten. The sample was PBMCs or T cells enriched from blood (not recorded which). These TCRs come from a woman aged 50 to 60 who had recovered from COVID-19. The CDR3 runs from the conserved cysteine through the conserved F or W. Fields, in order: V gene, J gene, CDR3 protein.

>TRBV15|TRBJ2-2
CATSRDTNTGELFF
>TRBV3-1/TRBV3-2|TRBJ1-5
CASSQGDSQGNQPQHF
>TRBV6-2/TRBV6-3|TRBJ1-5
CASSSPTLDRRSQPQHF
>TRBV27|TRBJ2-7
CASSTTGPYYEQYF
>TRBV7-3|TRBJ2-3
CASSWQYTDTQYF
>TRBV7-5|TRBJ2-6
CARSTPREGCSGANVLTF
>TRBV3-1/TRBV3-2|TRBJ1-4
CASSLRGDEKLFF
>TRBV5-1|TRBJ1-1
CASTPSGNTEAFF
>TRBV5-8|TRBJ1-5
CASSRTLSNQPQHF
>TRBV20-1|TRBJ2-7
CSARLAVEQYF
>TRBV7-8|TRBJ2-5
CASSSSLSGSLETQYF
>TRBV5-1|TRBJ2-7
CASSWTGGGSSGEQYF
>TRBV5-4|TRBJ1-6
CASSPSGGRSNSPLHF
>TRBV28|TRBJ2-7
CASSFMGHNYEQYF
>TRBV6-5|TRBJ1-1
CASGQGVNTEAFF
>TRBV30|TRBJ2-1
CAWSPPRGGSYNEQFF
>TRBV4-1|TRBJ2-1
CASSHRDRYNEQFF
>TRBV6-1|TRBJ1-5
CASSESGTGKKPQHF
>TRBV30|TRBJ2-1
CAWSVRTSGRQYFGEQFF
>TRBV9|TRBJ1-1
CASSVGTGAGEAFF
>TRBV11-2|TRBJ2-1
CATSGSRGDSEQFF
>TRBV6-1|TRBJ1-1
CASSQDRGRTEAFF
>TRBV3-1/TRBV3-2|TRBJ2-2
CASSQDLVLAGTGELFF
>TRBV15|TRBJ2-3
CATSRDRQGPDTQYF
>TRBV6-1|TRBJ2-1
CACDRGGYNEQFF